The TCR beta chain described here comes from a study of regulatory T cells in long-lasting Graves disease. The authors built TCR beta libraries using iRepertoire HTBI primers and Arm-PCR of CDR3 regions. Using its own MiXCR run on the multiplex PCR reads, TCRdb lists one record per CDR3 protein. This sample has 400,000 to 500,000 distinct CDR3 sequences, with less than 15% found just once. V was shortened by 2 bases and J by 0 bases, with 11 bases between the two germline ends. This CDR3 comprises 16 residues. The V gene's germline CDR1 is MDHEN and CDR2 SYDVKM. Time point of the sample: newly diagnosed GD, antithyroid drugs for less than 3 months. Preparation of the TCR library used RNA extracted from PBMCs. The same data also contributed to another study, on T cells in Graves' hyperthyroidism and ophthalmopathy. That report notes: Patients having uncontrolled infection, another autoimmune disease, pregnancy or lactation were not included.

This TCR was recovered from a woman between 50 and 59 years old with Graves disease. The source was peripheral blood mononuclear cells (PBMCs), collected at new diagnosis, from a patient treated with antithyroid drugs. The chain recombines TRBV28 with TRBJ1-3; D remains ambiguous. The CDR3 DNA reads as TGTGCCAGCAGTTTAGATCGGGTTCCCTCTGGAAACACCATATATTTT. Translating gives CASSLDRVPSGNTIYF.